The 20 T cell receptor beta chains below were found in one sample sequenced in a study of T-cell memory formation after mild COVID-19. TCRdb re-called the 5' RACE reads with MiXCR, one entry per CDR3 protein. The sample carries 95,000 to 120,000 distinct CDR3 sequences, about 24% recorded once. Sequencing was performed on PBMCs or a T cell subset sorted from them (not recorded which). These receptor sequences come from a man younger than 35 who had mild COVID-19 (a few samples of this study predate the infection). Cell type and time point are not known.

The chain recombines TRBV4-3 with TRBJ1-6; TRBD1 is a possible D gene (6 bases). The CDR3 has 15 residues. V was cut by 0 bases and J by 7 bases, with 10 bases left in between. Germline CDR1 reads LGHNA; CDR2 reads YSLEER. The CDR3 nucleotides are TGCGCCAGCAGCCAAGAGGAGGACAGAAATTCACCCCTCCACTTT. Translating gives CASSQEEDRNSPLHF.

The genes are TRBV7-9 and TRBJ1-4; D not certain. The CDR3 runs to 14 residues. Germline V gives CDR1 SEHNR, CDR2 FQNEAQ (reference sequence). V was pared by 5 bases and J by 8 bases, with 15 bases between. The CDR3 sequence: CASSRDGYGEKLFF. The CDR3 DNA follows: TGTGCCAGCAGCCGCGACGGATATGGGGAAAAACTGTTTTTT.

The CDR3 region is CASSQAGGFPSPHTGELFF. The CDR3 nucleotides are TGTGCCAGCAGCCAAGCTGGGGGCTTCCCCTCCCCTCACACCGGGGAGCTGTTTTTT. The gene calls are TRBV3-1 and TRBJ2-2, with D maybe TRBD1 (6 bases). Per the germline V gene, CDR1 is LGHDT and CDR2 is YNNKEL (reference sequence). V lost 1 base and J lost 3, with 21 bases in between. This CDR3 contains 19 residues.

A few counts support this clonotype. The chain carries TRBV30 and TRBJ2-1; the D is unclear. Germline V lookup: CDR1 GTSNPN, CDR2 SVGIG (reference sequence). V shed 5 bases and J shed 7 bases, with 6 bases lying between them. The CDR3 runs 10 residues. The CDR3 is CAWAENEQFF. In DNA, the CDR3 is TGTGCCTGGGCTGAAAATGAGCAGTTCTTC.

J is TRBJ2-5 and V is TRBV7-3, with 10 bases matching TRBD2. With 3 bases clipped from V and 4 bases from J, the junction kept 8 bases outside the gene matches. The germline V gene has CDR1 SGHTA and CDR2 FQGTGA. CDR3 length equals 16 residues. In DNA form, the CDR3 reads TGTGCCAGCAGCTTCGCTCCTAGCGGGGGTGGAGAGACCCAGTACTTC. Amino acid sequence: CASSFAPSGGGETQYF.

The J gene is TRBJ2-7, the V gene TRBV7-8; D tentatively fits TRBD1 or TRBD2 (5 bases each). V gave up 0 bases and J gave up 5 bases, with 11 bases separating them. The CDR3 totals 14 residues. Germline V CDR1 and CDR2: SGHVS, FQNEAQ. The CDR3 loop reads CASSLAGAGNEQYV. DNA for the CDR3: TGTGCCAGCAGCTTAGCCGGGGCAGGGAACGAGCAGTACGTC.

In its sample, this clonotype was seen a few times. The V and J genes are TRBV20-1 and TRBJ1-2; 10 positions match TRBD1. Unmatched junction bases numbered 5, after V lost 0 bases and J lost 4 bases. This CDR3 is 15 amino acids long. The germline V gene encodes CDR1 DFQATT and CDR2 SNEGSKA (reference sequence). In DNA form, the CDR3 reads TGCAGTGCTAGAGATAGGGACAGGGGCCGCTATGGCTACACCTTC. Translated, it gives CSARDRDRGRYGYTF.

The chain is built from TRBV7-9 and TRBJ2-7; D is perhaps TRBD1 (6 bases). The V end was cut by 5 bases, the J end by 7 bases, with 12 bases between. The CDR3 consists of 12 residues. Per the germline V gene, CDR1 is SEHNR and CDR2 is FQNEAQ (reference sequence). As DNA, the CDR3 is TGTGCCAGCAGCACGACAGGCGCGGAGCAGTACTTC. Translated: CASSTTGAEQYF.

This clonotype was picked up a small number of times. This chain links TRBV5-5 with TRBJ2-6; 11 bases align to TRBD2. The J segment lost 4 bases and the V segment lost 2 bases, leaving 5 bases of the junction unmatched. This CDR3 is 17 amino acids long. Germline V gives CDR1 SGHKS, CDR2 YYEKEE (reference sequence). The CDR3 spells CASSFLAGGSGANVLTF. For the CDR3, the DNA is TGTGCCAGCAGCTTCCTAGCGGGAGGCTCCGGGGCCAACGTCCTGACTTTC.

V is TRBV6-1 and J is TRBJ2-7; a possible D gene is TRBD2 (6 bases). Trimming shortened V by 6 bases and J by 1 base, and 13 bases separated the two germline ends. The germline CDR1 and CDR2 sequences are MNHNS and SASEGT. This CDR3 contains 14 residues. The CDR3 nucleotides are TGTGCCAGCAGGGCGGGGCAATTATCCTACGAGCAGTACTTC. It yields the protein CASRAGQLSYEQYF.

V usage is TRBV5-1 and J usage is TRBJ2-1, with 8 bases aligning to TRBD1. The CDR3 is 15 amino acids. After removal of 0 bases from V and 5 bases from J, the junction contained 4 bases not matched to a gene. Germline CDR1 and CDR2: SGHRS and YFSETQ. Here the CDR3 DNA reads TGCGCCAGCAGCTTGGGGGTGACAGGGGACAATGAGCAGTTCTTC. Translated: CASSLGVTGDNEQFF.

This clonotype was observed a few times. The chain is built from TRBV25-1 and TRBJ2-5; 7 nucleotides match TRBD1. Germline CDR1 MGHDK, CDR2 SYGVNS. Trimming removed 5 bases from V and 0 bases from J; junction bases left unmatched: 3. The CDR3 totals 14 residues. The CDR3 region is CASSPGGDQETQYF. CDR3 coding DNA: TGTGCCAGCAGTCCAGGGGGAGACCAAGAGACCCAGTACTTC.

Only a few counts were recorded for this clonotype. The chain links TRBV7-9 to TRBJ2-7; the match to TRBD1 covers 8 bases. Germline loops: CDR1 SEHNR, CDR2 FQNEAQ (reference sequence). This CDR3 comprises 14 residues. Germline trimming cut 6 bases from V and 3 bases from J; bases unmatched to any gene: 7. The CDR3 sequence: CASRQEGQGYEQYV. For the CDR3, the DNA is TGTGCCAGCAGGCAAGAAGGACAGGGCTACGAGCAGTACGTC.

This clonotype was detected a few times. The chain employs TRBV6-5 and TRBJ1-4; D not resolved. The germline V gene has CDR1 MNHEY and CDR2 SVGAGI. V gave up 2 bases and J gave up 4 bases, with 11 bases separating them. CDR3 length equals 15 residues. CDR3 nucleotides: TGTGCCAGCAGTTACAACGGCAGGTATAATGAAAAACTGTTTTTT. It is translated as CASSYNGRYNEKLFF.

This clonotype occurred a few times. CDR3 DNA sequence: TGTGCCTCGGTCAGGCTAGTTTGGAATGAGCAGTTCTTC. Its translation is CASVRLVWNEQFF. This chain links TRBV5-5 with TRBJ2-1; D remains unclear. Trimming took off 10 bases at V and 7 bases at J, with 18 bases between the two ends. CDR1 SGHKS and CDR2 YYEKEE come from the germline V gene (reference sequence). The CDR3 is 13 amino acids.

V gene TRBV7-2 combines with J gene TRBJ1-6; 7 nucleotides agree with TRBD1. The germline V gene encodes CDR1 SGHTA and CDR2 FQGNSA. Germline trimming cut 6 bases from V and 10 bases from J; bases unmatched to any gene: 12. This CDR3 contains 15 residues. CDR3 sequence (DNA): TGTGCCAGCAGAGTAGAATATACAGGGGACTCACCCCTCCACTTT. Translating it yields CASRVEYTGDSPLHF. Drawing the rest from reference TRBV7-2 and TRBJ1-6, the complete variable domain is GAGVSQSPSNKVTEKGKDVELRCDPISGHTALYWYRQSLGQGLEFLIYFQGNSAPDKSGLPSDRFSAERTGGSVSTLTIQRTQQEDSAVYLCASRVEYTGDSPLHFGNGTRLTVT.

The V and J genes are TRBV4-2 and TRBJ1-1; no clear D gene. Looked up from germline, CDR1 is LGHNA and CDR2 is YNFKEQ. Trimming left V 1 base short and J 8 bases short, with 5 bases between. CDR3 size: 11 residues. CDR3 DNA: TGTGCCAGCAGCCAAGGAGTGGAAGCTTTCTTT. This codes for CASSQGVEAFF.

The chain is built from TRBV11-2 and TRBJ2-1; no firm D call. V lost 1 base, J lost 10 bases, and 11 bases lay in between. From germline, CDR1 is SGHAT and CDR2 FQNNGV. There are 13 residues in the CDR3. CDR3 sequence: CASSLVVAWEQFF. The CDR3 DNA follows: TGTGCCAGCAGCTTAGTGGTTGCGTGGGAGCAGTTCTTC.

The table lists this clonotype with a few counts. This sequence joins TRBV7-3 and TRBJ2-3; 7 bases align to TRBD1. With V trimmed by 5 bases and J by 0 bases, 8 bases remained unmatched. Looked up from germline, CDR1 is SGHTA and CDR2 is FQGTGA. This CDR3 is built from 16 residues. CDR3 protein: CASSPPRQGSTDTQYF. The CDR3 DNA reads TGTGCCAGCAGCCCCCCCCGACAGGGAAGCACAGATACGCAGTATTTT.

This clonotype showed up just a few times. The chain recombines TRBV12-3 or TRBV12-4 with TRBJ2-1; D ambiguous. This CDR3 spans 14 amino acids. Trimming removed 2 bases from V and 3 bases from J, with 8 bases in between. DNA of the CDR3: TGTGCCAGCAGTTTATATGAGCGCTACAATGAGCAGTTCTTC. Its translation is CASSLYERYNEQFF.